Below, 19 T cell receptor beta chains from the same sample are listed, as sequenced in a study of molecular identifiers for immune sequencing clone quantification. A single record per CDR3 protein comes from TCRdb applying MiXCR to the PCR reads. The sample lists some 650,000 distinct CDR3 sequences, nearly 20% occurring once. Input material: naive CD8+ T cells from blood, with Jurkat cell RNA spiked in. Subset reported: FACS-sorted CD8+CD4-CCR7+CD45RA+ naive T cells. The origin of the receptors is a human donor in good health. Some libraries in this study had Jurkat cell RNA spiked in.

The rearrangement uses TRBV20-1 and TRBJ1-2; perhaps TRBD1 as D (6 bases). The CDR3 is made up of 14 amino acids. Germline CDR1 and CDR2: DFQATT and SNEGSKA (reference sequence). V was clipped by 0 bases and J by 7 bases, with 15 bases between them. The CDR3 loop is CSARDGTPPIGYTF. As DNA, the CDR3 is TGCAGTGCTAGAGATGGGACACCCCCAATTGGCTACACCTTC.

This clonotype was seen ten or more times. This chain uses TRBV7-6 with TRBJ2-7, with TRBD1 matching 10 bases. CDR1 is SGHVS and CDR2 is FNYEAQ in the germline V gene. The length of the CDR3 is 13 residues. With 1 base clipped from V and 7 bases from J, the junction kept 1 base outside the gene matches. The CDR3 DNA follows: TGTGCCAGCAGCTTAGGGGGACAGGGGGAGCAGTACTTC. This sequence encodes CASSLGGQGEQYF.

This clonotype came up many times. CDR3 DNA: TGTGCCAGCAGCCATCTCCGGGACATCCAAGAGACCCAGTACTTC. Translated: CASSHLRDIQETQYF. V is TRBV6-5 and J is TRBJ2-5; a weak D match, TRBD1 (6 bases). Trimming removed 6 bases at V and 1 base at J, with 15 bases between. The CDR3 spans 15 residues. Germline V lookup: CDR1 MNHEY, CDR2 SVGAGI.

The sample holds many counts of this clonotype. V is TRBV6-5 and J is TRBJ1-3; D is ambiguous. Per germline, CDR1 MNHEY and CDR2 SVGAGI. CDR3 length: 12 amino acids. Trimming removed 6 bases at V and 8 bases at J, with 11 bases between. The CDR3 sequence is CASRDHRYTIYF. Written as DNA, the CDR3 is TGTGCCAGCAGGGATCATCGTTACACCATATATTTT.

The chain is built from TRBV7-2 and TRBJ1-4; D may be TRBD1 (6 bases). Germline-derived CDR1 and CDR2 are SGHTA and FQGNSA. This CDR3 has 16 residues. Trimming removed 5 bases from V and 8 bases from J, with 21 bases in between. The CDR3 DNA sequence: TGTGCCAGCAGCACCCCGCGGGAGGGGGTGGAAGAAAAACTGTTTTTT. This encodes CASSTPREGVEEKLFF.

With regard to this clonotype: At one of its ends the junction is not consistent with the germline gene, which may arise from a read error. The chain carries TRBV4-1 and TRBJ2-7; 7 bases match TRBD1. The CDR3 totals 14 residues. CDR1 and CDR2 (germline): MGHRA, YSYEKL. The CDR3 loop reads CASSFRQGSYGQYF. The CDR3 nucleotides read TGCGCCAGCAGCTTCCGACAGGGCTCCTACGGGCAGTACTTC.

Turning to this clonotype: With a much larger clone just one base away, this may be a read error. The genes are TRBV4-3 and TRBJ1-6; D gene uncertain. The germline gives CDR1 LGHNA, CDR2 YSLEER. The length of the CDR3 is 17 residues. Trimming pared 1 base from V and 9 bases from J, leaving 19 bases between. CDR3 bases: TGCGCCAGCAGCCAAGGAACGGGCCCGGATGCAGGTTCACCCCTCCACTTT. This translates into CASSQGTGPDAGSPLHF.

The table lists this clonotype with many counts. This chain links TRBV27 with TRBJ1-1, with a tentative D call TRBD1 (5 bases). Between the trimmed V and J ends, which lost 5 bases and 4 bases, there was a span of 17 bases. Germline V gene sequence: CDR1 MNHEY, CDR2 SMNVEV (reference sequence). This CDR3 region has 15 residues. In DNA, the CDR3 is TGTGCCAGCAGTGCGCTGCCGGGACTAGGCACTGAAGCTTTCTTT. Its protein product is CASSALPGLGTEAFF.

This clonotype turned up a few times. Possible read error: a much larger clone is one base away. V and J are TRBV5-6 and TRBJ2-2, with 9 bases that match TRBD2. J was trimmed by 7 bases and V by 4 bases; bases with no gene match: 11. The CDR3 spans 16 residues. CDR1 is SGHDT, CDR2 YYEEEE, per germline. Written as DNA, the CDR3 is TGTGCCAGCAGCCTCCCCAGCGGGGGGTCGGTCGGGGAGCTGTTTTTT. Protein product: CASSLPSGGSVGELFF.

DNA of the CDR3: TGTGCCACCAGCGGCTTAACTCTAGGGACAGGCCAAGAGGATAAGGATGAGCAGTTCTTC. Protein: CATSGLTLGTGQEDKDEQFF. This sequence joins TRBV15 and TRBJ2-1; 8 bases line up with TRBD1. Trimming removed 5 bases from V and 8 bases from J; junction bases left unmatched: 26. CDR1 and CDR2 from the germline V gene are LNHNV and YYDKDF (reference sequence). This CDR3 region has 20 residues.

The sample holds many counts of this clonotype. V is TRBV28 and J is TRBJ2-3, with D tentatively TRBD2 (6 bases). V was shortened by 6 bases and J by 5 bases, with 21 bases between the two germline ends. Germline V CDR1 and CDR2: MDHEN, SYDVKM. The CDR3 consists of 16 residues. In DNA form, the CDR3 reads TGTGCCAGCAGCACGCCCCACTCGCGGGAAAGAGATACGCAGTATTTT. It yields the protein CASSTPHSRERDTQYF.

This clonotype was counted only a few times. This chain joins TRBV28 and TRBJ2-5; D may be TRBD1 (8 bases). The CDR3 runs to 21 residues. Looked up from germline, CDR1 is MDHEN and CDR2 is SYDVKM. V lost 4 bases, J lost 4 bases, and 34 bases lay in between. The DNA of the CDR3 is TGTGCCAGCAGTTCTCAGGACAGGGCCCCATTTGGGCGGGAGCCCCCAGAGACCCAGTACTTC. Protein sequence: CASSSQDRAPFGREPPETQYF. The complete variable domain, with remaining parts taken from reference TRBV28 and TRBJ2-5, reads DVKVTQSSRYLVKRTGEKVFLECVQDMDHENMFWYRQDPGLGLRLIYFSYDVKMKEKGDIPEGYSVSREKKERFSLILESASTNQTSMYLCASSSQDRAPFGREPPETQYFGPGTRLLVL.

J is TRBJ2-1 and V is TRBV24-1; D is unclear. The CDR3 loop spans 11 amino acids. With 5 bases removed from V and 5 bases from J, the gap between germline ends came to 3 bases. The germline gives CDR1 KGHDR, CDR2 SFDVKD. The CDR3 reads CATSGDNEQFF. The DNA for the CDR3 is TGTGCCACCAGTGGGGACAATGAGCAGTTCTTC.

This chain joins TRBV7-9 and TRBJ2-1, with TRBD1 matching 7 bases. Germline trimming cut 5 bases from V and 6 bases from J; bases unmatched to any gene: 13. CDR1 is SEHNR and CDR2 is FQNEAQ in the germline V gene (reference sequence). This CDR3 comprises 16 residues. The CDR3 DNA is TGTGCCAGCAGCCCATCCGAGACAGGGTTTCTCAATGAGCAGTTCTTC. It yields the protein CASSPSETGFLNEQFF.

Notes on this clonotype: A much larger clone differs from this one at a single base, so this may be a read error. The J gene is TRBJ1-2, the V gene TRBV29-1; 7 positions match TRBD1. The CDR3 sequence is 16 residues long. Germline V gene data show CDR1 as SQVTM and CDR2 as ANQGSEA. The CDR3 sequence is CGVEDLTGVSIDGYTF. The CDR3 bases are TGCGGCGTTGAAGATTTAACAGGGGTATCCATAGATGGCTACACCTTC.

This clonotype was observed many times. This sequence joins TRBV6-6 and TRBJ2-7; D call uncertain. CDR1 is MNHNY, CDR2 SVGAGI, per germline (reference sequence). CDR3 length: 13 amino acids. The V end was cut by 6 bases, the J end by 4 bases, with 13 bases between. CDR3: CASSPENGYEQYF. The DNA for the CDR3 is TGTGCCAGCAGCCCCGAGAATGGTTACGAGCAGTACTTC.

This chain links TRBV12-3 or TRBV12-4 with TRBJ2-7, with D possibly being TRBD1 (5 bases). The V gene lost 6 bases and the J gene lost 3 bases, with 18 bases spanning the gap. This CDR3 is 15 amino acids long. CDR3 sequence: CASSPTQGTLYEQYF. CDR3 DNA: TGTGCCAGCAGCCCAACGCAGGGAACTCTCTACGAGCAGTACTTC.

This clonotype was recorded many times. V gene TRBV27 combines with J gene TRBJ1-1; 7 nucleotides line up with TRBD1. CDR3 size: 13 residues. The germline V gene encodes CDR1 MNHEY and CDR2 SMNVEV (reference sequence). Trimming at V came to 6 bases and at J to 7 bases, leaving 8 bases not matched to a gene. The chain's CDR3 is CASSPGQVLEAFF. For the CDR3, the DNA is TGTGCCAGCAGCCCCGGACAGGTTCTTGAAGCTTTCTTT.

About this clonotype itself: A much larger clonotype is one base distant, so this may be a read error. The chain couples TRBV2 to TRBJ2-1, with D tentatively TRBD1 (6 bases). The CDR3 sequence is 13 residues long. Deletions cut 8 bases from V and 4 bases from J, with 12 bases between. Per germline, CDR1 SNHLY and CDR2 FYNNEI. CDR3 nucleotide sequence: TGTGCCAGCGGCAGGGGAGCTTACAATGAGCAGTTCTTC. Amino acid sequence: CASGRGAYNEQFF.